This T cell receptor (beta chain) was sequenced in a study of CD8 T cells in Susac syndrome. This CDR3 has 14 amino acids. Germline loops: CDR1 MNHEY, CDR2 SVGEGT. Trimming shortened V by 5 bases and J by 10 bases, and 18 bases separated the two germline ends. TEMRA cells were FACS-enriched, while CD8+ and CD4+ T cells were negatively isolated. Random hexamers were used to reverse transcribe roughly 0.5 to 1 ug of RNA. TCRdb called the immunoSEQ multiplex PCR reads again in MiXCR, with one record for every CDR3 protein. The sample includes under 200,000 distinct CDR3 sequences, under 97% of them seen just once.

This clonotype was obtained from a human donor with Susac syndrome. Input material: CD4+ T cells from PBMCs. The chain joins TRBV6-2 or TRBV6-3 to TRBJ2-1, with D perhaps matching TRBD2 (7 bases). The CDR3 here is CASSQSGGKGEQFF. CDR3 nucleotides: TGTGCCAGCAGTCAATCGGGGGGCAAGGGGGAGCAGTTCTTC.